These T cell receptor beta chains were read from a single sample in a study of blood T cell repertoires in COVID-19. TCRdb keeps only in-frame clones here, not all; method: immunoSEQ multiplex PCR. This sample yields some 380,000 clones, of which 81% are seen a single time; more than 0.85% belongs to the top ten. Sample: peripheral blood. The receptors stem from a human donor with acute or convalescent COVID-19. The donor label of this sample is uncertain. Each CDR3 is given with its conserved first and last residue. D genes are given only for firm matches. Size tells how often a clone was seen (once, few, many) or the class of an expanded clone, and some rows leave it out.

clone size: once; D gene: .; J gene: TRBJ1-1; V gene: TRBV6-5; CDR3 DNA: TGTGCCAGCAGTCAAAGCCCCAATTCGATCACTGAAGCTTTCTTT; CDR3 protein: CASSQSPNSITEAFF
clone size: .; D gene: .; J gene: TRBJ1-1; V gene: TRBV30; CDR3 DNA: TGTGCCTGGAGTCACGGACACCTGTTCACTGAAGCTTTCTTT; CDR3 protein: CAWSHGHLFTEAFF
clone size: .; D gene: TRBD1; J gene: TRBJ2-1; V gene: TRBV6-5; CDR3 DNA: TGTGCCAGCAGGGGACAGGGCCACAATGAGCAGTTCTTC; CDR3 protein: CASRGQGHNEQFF
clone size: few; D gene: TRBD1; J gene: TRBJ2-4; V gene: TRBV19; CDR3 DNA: TGTGCCAGTAGTGCAGAAACCGGGACAGGGGCCCTAGCCAAAAACATTCAGTACTTC; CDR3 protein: CASSAETGTGALAKNIQYF
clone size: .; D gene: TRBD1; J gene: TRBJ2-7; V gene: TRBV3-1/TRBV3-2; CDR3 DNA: TGTGCCAGCAGCCAAGAGAGGACAGGGGCGTACGAGCAGTACTTC; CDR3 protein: CASSQERTGAYEQYF
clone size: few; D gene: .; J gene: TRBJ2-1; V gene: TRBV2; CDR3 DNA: TGTGCCAGCAGTCAGACTAGAGACGAGTTCTTC; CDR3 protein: CASSQTRDEFF
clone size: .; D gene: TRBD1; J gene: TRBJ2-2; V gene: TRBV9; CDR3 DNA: TGTGCCAGCAGCGTAGTCCCACAGGGGGCGGGCACCGGGGAGCTGTTTTTT; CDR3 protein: CASSVVPQGAGTGELFF
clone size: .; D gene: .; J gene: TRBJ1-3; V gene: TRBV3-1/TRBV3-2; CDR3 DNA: TGTGCCAGCAGCCAAGAGAGGGTACTCTCTGGAAACACCATATATTTT; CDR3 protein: CASSQERVLSGNTIYF
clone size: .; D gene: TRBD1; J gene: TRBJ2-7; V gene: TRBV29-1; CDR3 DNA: TGCAGCGTCCGACTGATACAGGGGATCTCCTACGAGCAGTACTTC; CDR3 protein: CSVRLIQGISYEQYF
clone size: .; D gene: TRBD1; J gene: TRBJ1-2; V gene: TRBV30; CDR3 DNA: TGTGCCTGGAACACGGGACAGCTCCAAAACTATGGCTACACCTTC; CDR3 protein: CAWNTGQLQNYGYTF
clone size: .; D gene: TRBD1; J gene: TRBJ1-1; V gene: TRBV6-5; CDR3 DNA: TGTGCCAGCAGTTACTCGACAGGGCAGTGGACTGAAGCTTTCTTT; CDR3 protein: CASSYSTGQWTEAFF
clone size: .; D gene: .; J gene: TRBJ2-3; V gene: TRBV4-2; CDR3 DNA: TGTGCCAGCAGCCAAGGAGTTGCGGGAACAGATACGCAGTATTTT; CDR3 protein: CASSQGVAGTDTQYF
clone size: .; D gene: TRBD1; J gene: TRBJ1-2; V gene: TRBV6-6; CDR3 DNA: TGTGCCAGCAGCCCTACAGGGGGGGCTAACTATGGCTACACCTTC; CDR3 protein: CASSPTGGANYGYTF
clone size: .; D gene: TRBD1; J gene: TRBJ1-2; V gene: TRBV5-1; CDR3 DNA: TGCGCCAGCAGCTTTACAGGGGGCGCAAATGGCTACACCTTC; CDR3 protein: CASSFTGGANGYTF
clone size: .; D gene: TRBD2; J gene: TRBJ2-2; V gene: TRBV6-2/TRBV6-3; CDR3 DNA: TGCGCCAGCAGTCGTAGACTAGCGGGAGGGCCTAGGGAGCTGTTTTTT; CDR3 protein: CASSRRLAGGPRELFF
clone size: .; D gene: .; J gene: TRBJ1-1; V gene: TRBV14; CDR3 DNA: TGTGCCAGCAGCCAGAGGGGGACCCAGAGGGACACTGAAGCTTTCTTT; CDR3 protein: CASSQRGTQRDTEAFF
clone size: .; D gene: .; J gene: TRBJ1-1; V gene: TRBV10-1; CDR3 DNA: TGCGCCAGCAGTGTTGGCCCTGCGGACACTGAAGCTTTCTTT; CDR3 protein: CASSVGPADTEAFF
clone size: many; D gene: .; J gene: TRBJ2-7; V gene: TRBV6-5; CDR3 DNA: TGTGCCAGCACTATCAGGGCGGGACGGTACGAGCAGTACTTC; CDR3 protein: CASTIRAGRYEQYF
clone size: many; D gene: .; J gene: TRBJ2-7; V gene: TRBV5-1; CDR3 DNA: TGCGCCAGCAGCTTGGTTAGAAACCACGAGCAGTACTTC; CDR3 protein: CASSLVRNHEQYF
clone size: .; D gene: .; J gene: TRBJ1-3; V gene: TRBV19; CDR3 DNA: TGTGCCAGTAGTATACCCAGATCTGCCGTCTCTGGAAACACCATATATTTT; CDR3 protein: CASSIPRSAVSGNTIYF
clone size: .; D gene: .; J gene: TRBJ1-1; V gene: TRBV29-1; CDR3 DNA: TGCAGCGTTGCTGAGACAGCAGCTTTCTTT; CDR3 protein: CSVAETAAFF
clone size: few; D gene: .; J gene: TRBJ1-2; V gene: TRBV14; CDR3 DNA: TGTGCCAGCAGCCAAGGGGGCAGAATTAACTATGGCTACACCTTC; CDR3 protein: CASSQGGRINYGYTF
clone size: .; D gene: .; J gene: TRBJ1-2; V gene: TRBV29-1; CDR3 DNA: TGCAGCGTTGAAGCCTCGGAGTGGAACTATGGCTACACCTTC; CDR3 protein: CSVEASEWNYGYTF
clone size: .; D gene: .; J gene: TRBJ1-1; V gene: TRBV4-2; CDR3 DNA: TGTGCCAGCAGCCTGAGGGAGGTGAACACTGAAGCTTTCTTT; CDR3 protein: CASSLREVNTEAFF
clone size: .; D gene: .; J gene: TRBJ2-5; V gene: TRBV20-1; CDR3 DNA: TGCAGTGCTCCGAGCTTGGAGACCCAGTACTTC; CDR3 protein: CSAPSLETQYF
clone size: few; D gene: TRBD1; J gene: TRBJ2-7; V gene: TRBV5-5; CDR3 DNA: TGTGCCAGCAGCGGAGGACAGGGTGTCACCTACGAGCAGTACTTC; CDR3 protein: CASSGGQGVTYEQYF
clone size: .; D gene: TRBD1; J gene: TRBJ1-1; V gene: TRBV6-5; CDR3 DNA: TGTGCCAGCAGCGACAGGGGGAAGGCTTACACTGAAGCTTTCTTT; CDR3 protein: CASSDRGKAYTEAFF
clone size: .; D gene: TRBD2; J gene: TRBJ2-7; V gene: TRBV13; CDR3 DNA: TGTGCCAGCAGCATAGGACTAGCGGGAGCCGGCTACGAGCAGTACTTC; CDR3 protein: CASSIGLAGAGYEQYF
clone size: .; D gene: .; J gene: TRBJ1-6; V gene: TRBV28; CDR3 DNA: TGTGCCAGCAGTTCCTCGAGCTCCTATAATTCACCCCTCCACTTT; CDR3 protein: CASSSSSSYNSPLHF
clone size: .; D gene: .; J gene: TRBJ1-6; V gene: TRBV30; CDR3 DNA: TGTGCCTGGAGGCGTCAGGTAGTAAATTCACCCCTCCACTTT; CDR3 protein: CAWRRQVVNSPLHF
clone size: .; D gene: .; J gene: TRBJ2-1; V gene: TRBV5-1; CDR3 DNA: TGCGCCAGCAGCTTGGATAAGGACTATGATGAGCAGTTCTTC; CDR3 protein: CASSLDKDYDEQFF
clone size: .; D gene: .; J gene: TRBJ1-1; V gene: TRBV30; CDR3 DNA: TGTGCCTGGAGCCGGGGTGGACGGACTGAAGCTTTCTTT; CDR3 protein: CAWSRGGRTEAFF
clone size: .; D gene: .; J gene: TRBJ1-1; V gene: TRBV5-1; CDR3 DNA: TGCGCCAGCAGCTCACTCACGACAGGGAACACTGAAGCTTTCTTT; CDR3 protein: CASSSLTTGNTEAFF
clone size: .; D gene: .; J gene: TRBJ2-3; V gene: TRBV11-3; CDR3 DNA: TGTGCCAGCAGCCACGGACTTGACACAGATACGCAGTATTTT; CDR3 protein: CASSHGLDTDTQYF
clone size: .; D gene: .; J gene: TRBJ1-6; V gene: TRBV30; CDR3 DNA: TGTGCCTGGAGTGTAATAGAGACAGGCCCTATCCACTTT; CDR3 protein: CAWSVIETGPIHF
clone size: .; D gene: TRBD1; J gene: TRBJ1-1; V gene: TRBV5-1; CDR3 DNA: TGCGCCAGCAGCTTGGCCGGGACAGGTTATGAAGCTTTCTTT; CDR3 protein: CASSLAGTGYEAFF
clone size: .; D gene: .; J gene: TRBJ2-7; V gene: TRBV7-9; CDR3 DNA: TGTGCCAGCAGCTTGCCAGGGCCCTACGAGCAGTACTTC; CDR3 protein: CASSLPGPYEQYF
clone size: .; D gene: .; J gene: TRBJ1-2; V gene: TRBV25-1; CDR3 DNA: TGTGCCAGCAGTGACCAGGACACTCTCTCCTATGGCTACACCTTC; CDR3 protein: CASSDQDTLSYGYTF
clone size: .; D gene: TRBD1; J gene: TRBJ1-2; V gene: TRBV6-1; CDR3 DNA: TGTGCCAGCAGTGTTTCACGGACAGGGGACCTATATGGCTACACCTTC; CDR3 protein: CASSVSRTGDLYGYTF
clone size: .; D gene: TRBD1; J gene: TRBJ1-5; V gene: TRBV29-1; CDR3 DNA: TGCAGCGTCAAGGGGGCTGATCAGCCCCAGCATTTT; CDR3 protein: CSVKGADQPQHF
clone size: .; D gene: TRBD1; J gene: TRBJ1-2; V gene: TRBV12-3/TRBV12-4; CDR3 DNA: TGTGCCAGCAGTCAACAGGGGATTGGCTACACCTTC; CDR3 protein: CASSQQGIGYTF